The 20 T cell receptor beta chains reported below all come from one sample, sequenced in a study of blood T cell repertoires in COVID-19. Sequenced by immunoSEQ multiplex PCR; TCRdb stores in-frame clones only, minus some. The data contain about 40,000 clones, approximately 81% of them singletons. The sequenced sample was peripheral blood. All receptors derive from a human donor in a cohort sampled during active COVID-19.

This clone was detected once. The chain employs TRBV27 and TRBJ1-5, with TRBD1 matching 12 bases. The germline CDR1 and CDR2 sequences are MNHEY and SMNVEV (reference sequence). The CDR3 is 17 residues long. V shed 5 bases, J shed 11 bases, and the junction held 16 bases outside the gene matches. The CDR3 region is CASSRAAGQGARGAQHF. The CDR3 DNA follows: TGTGCCAGCAGTCGGGCCGCGGGACAGGGGGCGAGAGGGGCCCAGCATTTT.

The V and J genes are TRBV7-3 and TRBJ2-1; 9 bases line up with TRBD1. From germline, CDR1 is SGHTA and CDR2 FQGTGA. After removal of 4 bases from V and 6 bases from J, the junction contained 4 bases not matched to a gene. The CDR3 runs to 14 residues. For the CDR3, the DNA is TGTGCCAGCAGCTGGGGACAGGGAGTCAATGAGCAGTTCTTC. Translating it yields CASSWGQGVNEQFF.

The chain couples TRBV7-3 to TRBJ1-1, with no clear D. V lost 5 bases and J lost 1, with 11 bases in between. The CDR3 length is 14 residues. Germline loops: CDR1 SGHTA, CDR2 FQGTGA. The CDR3 DNA reads TGTGCCAGCAGCCCGACGGGAGGGAACACTGAAGCTTTCTTT. Translated: CASSPTGGNTEAFF.

V usage is TRBV5-4 and J usage is TRBJ2-7; a weak D match, TRBD1 (5 bases). This CDR3 region has 14 residues. V dropped 0 bases and J dropped 2 bases, with 9 bases sitting between them. The germline CDR1 and CDR2 sequences are SGHNT and YYREEE (reference sequence). The CDR3 nucleotides are TGTGCCAGCAGCTTGGAGTTAGGGGCCTACGAGCAGTACTTC. Translating it yields CASSLELGAYEQYF.

The chain uses TRBV27 and TRBJ2-5, with TRBD1 as a possible D gene (5 bases). CDR1 MNHEY and CDR2 SMNVEV come from the germline V gene (reference sequence). The CDR3 covers 13 residues. V was cut by 3 bases and J by 6 bases, with 11 bases left in between. The CDR3 nucleotides read TGTGCCAGCAGTTTGCCCAGGGATAAGACCCAGTACTTC. Protein product: CASSLPRDKTQYF.

The chain couples TRBV7-9 to TRBJ2-1, with D possibly matching TRBD1 (6 bases). Germline V gives CDR1 SEHNR, CDR2 FQNEAQ (reference sequence). This CDR3 contains 15 residues. Trimming removed 4 bases from V and 7 bases from J, with 17 bases in between. The DNA for the CDR3 is TGTGCCAGCAGCTCACGCAGGGGAAGGGGGAATGAGCAGTTCTTC. It specifies CASSSRRGRGNEQFF.

This clone was recorded only once. The genes are TRBV6-1 and TRBJ2-1, with D possibly being TRBD1 (6 bases). Germline CDR1 is MNHNS and CDR2 is SASEGT. The length of the CDR3 is 13 residues. Deletions cut 0 bases from V and 14 bases from J, with 14 bases between. The CDR3 DNA is TGTGCCAGCAGTGAAGCGCTCAAGGGGGAGAAGTTCTTC. Residues: CASSEALKGEKFF.

The rearrangement uses TRBV10-2 and TRBJ2-3; D perhaps matches TRBD2 (7 bases). Per the germline V gene, CDR1 is WSHSY and CDR2 is SAAADI. V was shortened by 4 bases and J by 6 bases, with 14 bases between the two germline ends. The CDR3 has 14 residues. CDR3 residues: CASSVGRGGDTQYF. CDR3 nucleotide sequence: TGCGCCAGCAGTGTTGGTAGGGGGGGGGATACGCAGTATTTT.

The V and J genes are TRBV11-2 and TRBJ2-7, with 8 bases lining up with TRBD2. In germline, CDR1 is SGHAT, CDR2 FQNNGV. After removal of 6 bases from V and 4 bases from J, the junction contained 2 bases not matched to a gene. The CDR3 loop spans 12 amino acids. The DNA for the CDR3 is TGTGCCAGCAGACGGGGGGGGTACGAGCAGTACTTC. This codes for CASRRGGYEQYF.

This chain joins TRBV2 and TRBJ1-1, with D unclear. Germline CDR1 and CDR2: SNHLY and FYNNEI. V was cut by 4 bases and J by 7 bases, with 10 bases left in between. This CDR3 comprises 12 residues. CDR3 amino acids: CASSVSVHEAFF. The CDR3 DNA sequence: TGTGCCAGCAGTGTGTCAGTCCATGAAGCTTTCTTT.

The chain recombines TRBV29-1 with TRBJ2-5; TRBD2 aligns across 14 bases. The length of the CDR3 is 15 residues. With 6 bases clipped from V and 3 bases from J, the junction kept 6 bases outside the gene matches. Germline V gene lookup returns CDR1 SQVTM and CDR2 ANQGSEA. The CDR3 loop reads CSVGTSGGRKETQYF. As DNA, the CDR3 is TGCAGCGTGGGGACTAGCGGGGGACGAAAAGAGACCCAGTACTTC. Supplemented by reference TRBV29-1 and TRBJ2-5, the full variable domain reads SAVISQKPSRDICQRGTSLTIQCQVDSQVTMMFWYRQQPGQSLTLIATANQGSEATYESGFVIDKFPISRPNLTFSTLTVSNMSPEDSSIYLCSVGTSGGRKETQYFGPGTRLLVL.

V is TRBV5-6 and J is TRBJ1-3, with D tentatively TRBD1 (5 bases). CDR1 and CDR2 from the germline V gene are SGHDT and YYEEEE. The germline V and J ends were trimmed by 1 base and 0 bases, with 8 bases remaining between them. CDR3 length equals 15 residues. CDR3 in DNA: TGTGCCAGCAGCTTGAACAGGCTCTCTGGAAACACCATATATTTT. Protein: CASSLNRLSGNTIYF.

The chain carries TRBV15 and TRBJ1-4; a possible D gene is TRBD1 (5 bases). This CDR3 spans 12 amino acids. Germline CDR1 and CDR2: LNHNV and YYDKDF (reference sequence). The V end was cut by 5 bases, the J end by 8 bases, with 9 bases between. The CDR3 nucleotides are TGTGCCACCAGCTGGGGCCCGGAAAAACTGTTTTTT. It specifies CATSWGPEKLFF.

This clone was detected only a few times. The rearrangement joins TRBV6-5 to TRBJ2-7, with a tentative D call TRBD1 (6 bases). Germline loops: CDR1 MNHEY, CDR2 SVGAGI. The CDR3 length is 14 residues. The ends were cut back, 4 bases at V and 3 bases at J, with 13 bases in the middle. The CDR3 sequence: CASSSGTRNYEQYF. In nucleotides, the CDR3 is TGTGCCAGCAGTTCCGGGACACGGAACTACGAGCAGTACTTC.

This sequence joins TRBV5-1 and TRBJ2-7, with 9 bases that match TRBD2. Germline CDR1 reads SGHRS; CDR2 reads YFSETQ. V lost 5 bases and J lost 4; bases outside the gene matches: 10. The CDR3 is made up of 15 amino acids. The DNA for the CDR3 is TGCGCCAGCAGGAGAATAGCGGGGGAGCGGTACGAGCAGTACTTC. Protein: CASRRIAGERYEQYF.

The chain couples TRBV29-1 to TRBJ2-7; 10 bases align to TRBD1. This CDR3 spans 13 amino acids. V gave up 5 bases and J gave up 3 bases; unmatched junction bases: 4. CDR1 is SQVTM, CDR2 ANQGSEA, per germline. DNA for the CDR3: TGCAGCGTTCGACAGGGGGCAAACTACGAGCAGTACTTC. Translated: CSVRQGANYEQYF.

This chain links TRBV6-2 or TRBV6-3 with TRBJ2-7; D might be TRBD2 (5 bases). CDR1 and CDR2 (germline): MNHEY, SVGEGT. The CDR3 length is 14 residues. Trimming cost V 2 bases and J 2 bases, with 10 bases left between them. CDR3 in DNA: TGTGCCAGCAGTTACGCGGGCCAAACCTACGAGCAGTACTTC. Residues: CASSYAGQTYEQYF.

The CDR3 nucleotides are TGTGCCAGCTCGCCAGACAGTTATAGCAATCAGCCCCAGCATTTT. Translation gives CASSPDSYSNQPQHF. V gene TRBV18 combines with J gene TRBJ1-5; tentative D call: TRBD1 (5 bases). Germline values: CDR1 KGHSH, CDR2 LQKENI. V was trimmed by 6 bases and J by 0 bases, leaving 12 bases between them. CDR3 length: 15 amino acids.

This clone was seen a handful of times. The chain carries TRBV6-1 and TRBJ2-7; D is possibly TRBD2 (5 bases). The V end was cut by 1 base, the J end by 4 bases, with 11 bases between. Germline CDR1 and CDR2: MNHNS and SASEGT. The CDR3 covers 14 residues. Here the CDR3 DNA reads TGTGCCAGCAGTGAAGGTAGCGCCTCGTACGAGCAGTACTTC. This translates into CASSEGSASYEQYF.

The CDR3 DNA is TGTGCCAGCAGTATTCCTGGGAGCGGGGCCCAGCATTTT. Translation: CASSIPGSGAQHF. The V gene is TRBV12-3 or TRBV12-4, the J gene TRBJ1-5; D is undetermined. V lost 5 bases and J 11 bases, leaving 16 bases between the germline ends. This CDR3 has 13 residues.